This T cell receptor (beta chain) was documented in a study of shared clonotypes between healthy human individuals. Findings of the study overall: Estimated clonotype richness was generally higher in naive than memory subsets. When compared with the clonotypes that were shared by all four sorted-subset donors, the non-shared clonotypes turned out to have lower generation probabilities.

Positively selected for CCR7, the CD45RO-negative cells used as naive CD8 cells excluded terminally differentiated effector memory CD45RA+ cells. It was 200 to 250 ng DNA, 25,000 to 35,000 T cell genomes, that sorted-subset replicate PCRs used. The table came from immunoSEQ multiplex PCR; TCRdb's copy has only in-frame clones and leaves some out. The table has approximately 600,000 clones, approximately 95% seen once. The V gene lost 10 bases and the J gene lost 12 bases, with 12 bases spanning the gap. The germline V gene encodes CDR1 WSHSY and CDR2 SAAADI. The length of the CDR3 is 10 residues. Comment on this clone: Its specificity is not known.

This rearrangement joins TRBV10-2 to TRBJ1-4, with D possibly matching TRBD1 (5 bases). The source is a woman in her twenties or thirties in good health. Material for sequencing was naive CD8+ T cells sorted from blood. The CDR3 loop reads CATLGAELFF. CDR3 nucleotides: TGCGCCACCCTCGGGGCTGAACTGTTTTTT.